The rows below give T cell receptor beta chains drawn from one sample of a study of blood T cell repertoires in COVID-19. Profiled with immunoSEQ multiplex PCR; TCRdb holds only in-frame clones, not every one. Of 130,000 or so clones listed, more than 75% are singletons. Sequenced material: peripheral blood. The receptors here all came from a human donor in a cohort sampled during active COVID-19. The CDR3 runs from the conserved cysteine through the conserved F or W. Each record gives: J gene, V gene, D gene, clone size, CDR3 protein, CDR3 DNA. The D gene is left open where the match is weak. For some rows the clone size is stated as once, few or many, or as a class when expanded; others skip it.

j_gene: TRBJ1-5
v_gene: TRBV28
d_gene: TRBD1
abundance: .
CDR3aa: CASSLTGTGGHQPQHF
CDR3nt: TGTGCCAGCAGCCTAACCGGGACAGGGGGGCATCAGCCCCAGCATTTT

j_gene: TRBJ1-2
v_gene: TRBV6-5
d_gene: .
abundance: once
CDR3aa: CASRVGGGGYTF
CDR3nt: TGTGCCAGCAGGGTAGGAGGAGGTGGCTACACCTTC

j_gene: TRBJ2-1
v_gene: TRBV6-5
d_gene: .
abundance: .
CDR3aa: CASTLTGLDEQFF
CDR3nt: TGTGCCAGCACCCTAACAGGGCTCGATGAGCAGTTCTTC

j_gene: TRBJ2-7
v_gene: TRBV7-6
d_gene: .
abundance: .
CDR3aa: CASSSAGQLNEQYF
CDR3nt: TGTGCCAGCAGCTCCGCGGGACAGCTAAACGAGCAGTACTTC

j_gene: TRBJ2-3
v_gene: TRBV5-1
d_gene: TRBD2
abundance: .
CDR3aa: CASSLGSSGGDTQYF
CDR3nt: TGCGCCAGCAGCTTGGGGTCTAGCGGGGGAGATACGCAGTATTTT

j_gene: TRBJ1-2
v_gene: TRBV19
d_gene: TRBD1
abundance: .
CDR3aa: CASEDRGYGYTF
CDR3nt: TGTGCCAGTGAGGACAGGGGTTATGGCTACACCTTC

j_gene: TRBJ2-1
v_gene: TRBV5-4
d_gene: TRBD2
abundance: once
CDR3aa: CASSSGTSGGLSYNEQFF
CDR3nt: TGTGCCAGCAGCTCCGGGACTAGCGGGGGACTATCCTACAATGAGCAGTTCTTC

j_gene: TRBJ2-7
v_gene: TRBV9
d_gene: .
abundance: .
CDR3aa: CASSPARGPYEQYF
CDR3nt: TGTGCCAGCAGCCCGGCAAGGGGCCCCTACGAGCAGTACTTC

j_gene: TRBJ2-7
v_gene: TRBV3-1/TRBV3-2
d_gene: TRBD2
abundance: few
CDR3aa: CASSQRTSGGSSYEQYF
CDR3nt: TGTGCCAGCAGCCAACGGACTAGCGGGGGTAGCTCCTACGAGCAGTACTTC

j_gene: TRBJ1-5
v_gene: TRBV2
d_gene: .
abundance: .
CDR3aa: CASSETLGSQPQHF
CDR3nt: TGTGCCAGCAGCGAGACGCTTGGGAGCCAGCCCCAGCATTTT

j_gene: TRBJ2-2
v_gene: TRBV10-2
d_gene: TRBD1
abundance: .
CDR3aa: CASRLGTGYVTGELFF
CDR3nt: TGCGCCAGCAGGTTGGGGACAGGGTACGTGACCGGGGAGCTGTTTTTT

j_gene: TRBJ2-7
v_gene: TRBV3-1/TRBV3-2
d_gene: TRBD2
abundance: .
CDR3aa: CASSQALAGMSSYEQYF
CDR3nt: TGTGCCAGCAGCCAAGCACTAGCGGGAATGAGCTCCTACGAGCAGTACTTC

j_gene: TRBJ2-1
v_gene: TRBV6-5
d_gene: .
abundance: .
CDR3aa: CASSYRGYSYNEQFF
CDR3nt: TGTGCCAGCAGTTACAGGGGGTACTCCTACAATGAGCAGTTCTTC

j_gene: TRBJ2-3
v_gene: TRBV29-1
d_gene: .
abundance: .
CDR3aa: CSVAVADTQYF
CDR3nt: TGCAGCGTTGCCGTTGCAGATACGCAGTATTTT

j_gene: TRBJ2-1
v_gene: TRBV7-9
d_gene: .
abundance: .
CDR3aa: CASRPWVTGNEQFF
CDR3nt: TGTGCCAGCAGGCCGTGGGTTACGGGCAATGAGCAGTTCTTC

j_gene: TRBJ1-2
v_gene: TRBV2
d_gene: .
abundance: .
CDR3aa: CASSESGDYGYTF
CDR3nt: TGTGCCAGCAGTGAGTCGGGGGACTATGGCTACACCTTC

j_gene: TRBJ2-1
v_gene: TRBV4-2
d_gene: .
abundance: .
CDR3aa: CASSQEGLYNEQFF
CDR3nt: TGTGCCAGCAGCCAAGAAGGACTGTACAATGAGCAGTTCTTC

j_gene: TRBJ1-4
v_gene: TRBV6-5
d_gene: .
abundance: .
CDR3aa: CASTSGGRGEKLFF
CDR3nt: TGTGCCAGCACCTCGGGGGGCCGGGGTGAAAAACTGTTTTTT

j_gene: TRBJ1-2
v_gene: TRBV2
d_gene: .
abundance: .
CDR3aa: CASSDVSGYGYTF
CDR3nt: TGTGCCAGCAGCGACGTATCGGGCTATGGCTACACCTTC

j_gene: TRBJ2-7
v_gene: TRBV9
d_gene: TRBD2
abundance: .
CDR3aa: CASSPRTSGSYEQYF
CDR3nt: TGTGCCAGCAGCCCTCGGACTAGCGGGAGTTACGAGCAGTACTTC

j_gene: TRBJ2-5
v_gene: TRBV5-1
d_gene: .
abundance: .
CDR3aa: CASSLGYEGQETQYF
CDR3nt: TGCGCCAGCAGCTTGGGGTATGAGGGCCAAGAGACCCAGTACTTC

j_gene: TRBJ2-3
v_gene: TRBV7-6
d_gene: TRBD1
abundance: .
CDR3aa: CASSLARTGGTDTQYF
CDR3nt: TGTGCCAGCAGCTTAGCCCGGACAGGGGGCACAGATACGCAGTATTTT

j_gene: TRBJ1-3
v_gene: TRBV18
d_gene: .
abundance: .
CDR3aa: CASSPAFGASGNTIYF
CDR3nt: TGTGCCAGCTCACCAGCTTTTGGGGCCTCTGGAAACACCATATATTTT

j_gene: TRBJ2-7
v_gene: TRBV18
d_gene: TRBD2
abundance: .
CDR3aa: CASSPGGGLVPNEQYF
CDR3nt: TGTGCCAGCTCACCAGGGGGGGGACTAGTTCCCAACGAGCAGTACTTC

j_gene: TRBJ1-1
v_gene: TRBV6-5
d_gene: .
abundance: .
CDR3aa: CASSFPQQGRTEAFF
CDR3nt: TGTGCCAGCAGTTTTCCCCAACAGGGCCGCACTGAAGCTTTCTTT

j_gene: TRBJ2-5
v_gene: TRBV2
d_gene: .
abundance: .
CDR3aa: CASSSVTGQETQYF
CDR3nt: TGTGCCAGCAGTTCAGTGACAGGACAAGAGACCCAGTACTTC